This TCR beta chain appears in the sequencing data of a study of cytomegalovirus exposure and HLA in healthy donors. TCRdb's table, derived via immunoSEQ multiplex PCR, lists solely in-frame clones and lacks some. Of 250,000 to 300,000 clones in the sample, approximately 86% were seen once. Study conclusions and caveats: Researchers reported that a few CMV-associated chains were confirmed in vitro as CMV antigen-specific. Reportedly, diagnosis of cytomegalovirus status by the classifier showed high specificity and sensitivity. The authors listed about 170 TCR beta chains as cytomegalovirus-associated.

This CDR3 is built from 15 residues. Looked up from germline, CDR1 is MGHDK and CDR2 is SYGVNS. Trimming took off 3 bases at V and 5 bases at J, with 14 bases between the two ends. In regard to this clone: What it binds is unknown.

The genes are TRBV25-1 and TRBJ1-5; TRBD1 is a possible D gene (5 bases). This TCR came from a woman under 30 in good health and CMV-seronegative. The sample was PBMCs. The CDR3 nucleotides read TGTGCCAGCAGTGATGGTTCAGGGTGGTATCAGCCCCAGCATTTT. It is translated as CASSDGSGWYQPQHF.